These 21 T cell receptor beta chains came from one sample sequenced in a study of CD8 T cells in Susac syndrome. RNA was extracted with the RNeasy kit, and a quantity of roughly 0.45 to 1 ug was reverse transcribed using random hexamers. TCRdb processed the immunoSEQ multiplex PCR reads anew with MiXCR; each CDR3 protein has one entry. The repertoire holds hundreds of thousands of distinct CDR3 sequences, with 75% to 90% as singletons. The sequencing sample was made of CD8+ T cells from PBMCs. These receptors all stem from a human donor with multiple sclerosis.

CDR3 in amino acids: CASSPSYPVGNEQFF. The CDR3 DNA reads TGTGCCAGTAGTCCCTCCTACCCGGTGGGGAATGAGCAGTTCTTC. V is TRBV19 and J is TRBJ2-1; no firm D call. Germline values: CDR1 LNHDA, CDR2 SQIVND (reference sequence). CDR3 length equals 15 residues. V was trimmed by 5 bases and J by 7 bases, leaving 18 bases between them.

The gene calls are TRBV15 and TRBJ2-7, with D possibly matching TRBD2 (6 bases). Per the germline V gene, CDR1 is LNHNV and CDR2 is YYDKDF (reference sequence). V lost 0 bases and J lost 5, with 11 bases in between. CDR3 length: 14 residues. Here the CDR3 DNA reads TGTGCCACCAGCAGAGACAGGGAGGTCGACGAGCAGTACTTC. Translating gives CATSRDREVDEQYF.

The chain links TRBV5-8 to TRBJ2-7; D is perhaps TRBD1 or TRBD2 (5 bases each). CDR3 length: 18 residues. CDR1 is SGHTS and CDR2 is YDEGEE in the germline V gene. The V gene lost 1 base and the J gene lost 2 bases, with 22 bases spanning the gap. For the CDR3, the DNA is TGTGCCAGCAGCTTGCCCGGGACCCTACCTTCGTCCGCCTACGAGCAGTACTTC. Protein product: CASSLPGTLPSSAYEQYF.

Only a few counts were recorded for this clonotype. This rearrangement joins TRBV9 to TRBJ2-5, with TRBD2 matching 9 bases. The V segment lost 4 bases and the J segment 5 bases; nucleotides outside the gene matches: 9. Germline CDR1 reads SGDLS; CDR2 reads YYNGEE. The length of the CDR3 is 15 residues. The CDR3, as DNA: TGTGCCAGCAGCCCGTTAGCGGGAGTGGGGGAGACCCAGTACTTC. It translates to CASSPLAGVGETQYF. Together with reference TRBV9 and TRBJ2-5, the CDR3 gives the full variable domain: DSGVTQTPKHLITATGQRVTLRCSPRSGDLSVYWYQQSLDQGLQFLIQYYNGEERAKGNILERFSAQQFPDLHSELNLSSLELGDSALYFCASSPLAGVGETQYFGPGTRLLVL.

This chain joins TRBV27 and TRBJ1-1; D not certain. The length of the CDR3 is 14 residues. The V and J ends lost 5 bases and 3 bases respectively, with 13 bases between them. Germline loops: CDR1 MNHEY, CDR2 SMNVEV (reference sequence). CDR3 sequence: CASSLLRWDTEAFF. The DNA for the CDR3 is TGTGCCAGCAGTCTGTTAAGATGGGACACTGAAGCTTTCTTT.

This sequence joins TRBV29-1 and TRBJ2-3; TRBD1 aligns across 9 bases. Germline lookup yields CDR1 SQVTM and CDR2 ANQGSEA. V was clipped by 6 bases and J by 6 bases; unmatched bases: 7. CDR3 length: 13 residues. The chain's CDR3 is CSVPGQGADTQYF. CDR3 nucleotides: TGCAGCGTCCCGGGACAGGGAGCGGATACGCAGTATTTT.

This chain connects TRBV9 to TRBJ1-2; TRBD1 agrees at 7 bases. The ends lost 4 bases at V and 4 bases at J; junction bases unmatched: 22. Germline V gene sequence: CDR1 SGDLS, CDR2 YYNGEE. The CDR3 covers 19 residues. The CDR3, as DNA: TGTGCCAGCAGCCCCACCCCCGGGACAGTCGATGGCTCGGGCTATGGCTACACCTTC. It specifies CASSPTPGTVDGSGYGYTF.

This chain uses TRBV24-1 with TRBJ2-1; 7 nucleotides agree with TRBD1. Trimming cost V 4 bases and J 8 bases; bases outside gene matches: 13. The CDR3 spans 16 residues. Germline CDR1 is KGHDR and CDR2 is SFDVKD. CDR3 in amino acids: CATSESPGQRDHEQFF. CDR3 DNA sequence: TGTGCCACCAGTGAGTCACCGGGACAGCGCGATCATGAGCAGTTCTTC.

The chain is built from TRBV18 and TRBJ2-7; D might be TRBD1 (5 bases). V dropped 3 bases and J dropped 2 bases, with 11 bases sitting between them. The CDR3 extends over 14 amino acids. Germline CDR1 reads KGHSH; CDR2 reads LQKENI. CDR3 sequence: CASSPLDSPYEQYF. CDR3 in DNA: TGTGCCAGCTCACCCCTTGACAGCCCCTACGAGCAGTACTTC.

The chain is built from TRBV7-9 and TRBJ2-2; 12 nucleotides align to TRBD2. The CDR3 is 19 residues long. Looked up from germline, CDR1 is SEHNR and CDR2 is FQNEAQ (reference sequence). After removal of 3 bases from V and 2 bases from J, the junction contained 10 bases not matched to a gene. The CDR3 region is CASSLGAPTSGSNTGELFF. The CDR3 region has the DNA TGTGCCAGCAGCTTGGGGGCCCCGACTAGCGGGAGTAACACCGGGGAGCTGTTTTTT.

The chain is built from TRBV28 and TRBJ2-2; D not certain. The CDR3 sequence is 13 residues long. The germline V gene encodes CDR1 MDHEN and CDR2 SYDVKM. The ends were cut back, 2 bases at V and 7 bases at J, with 8 bases in the middle. CDR3 sequence: CASSLDRIGELFF. The CDR3 DNA reads as TGTGCCAGCAGTTTAGACCGGATCGGGGAGCTGTTTTTT.

The chain is built from TRBV7-9 and TRBJ2-1, with 13 bases identical to TRBD2. The CDR3 totals 16 residues. After removal of 5 bases from V and 6 bases from J, the junction contained 7 bases not matched to a gene. Germline V gives CDR1 SEHNR, CDR2 FQNEAQ (reference sequence). The CDR3 DNA sequence: TGTGCCAGCAGCCCCCGGACTAGCGGGAGTGTCAATGAGCAGTTCTTC. This encodes CASSPRTSGSVNEQFF.

This clonotype has more than one count but fewer than ten. The chain links TRBV19 to TRBJ2-1, with D possibly being TRBD1 (5 bases). The germline V gene has CDR1 LNHDA and CDR2 SQIVND (reference sequence). CDR3 length: 14 amino acids. The V and J ends lost 8 bases and 1 base respectively, with 12 bases between them. The CDR3 reads CASGAGRSYNEQFF. Here the CDR3 DNA reads TGTGCCAGTGGGGCCGGACGGTCCTACAATGAGCAGTTCTTC.

This clonotype has a single count. The chain recombines TRBV4-3 with TRBJ2-7; D might be TRBD2 (6 bases). Per germline, CDR1 LGHNA and CDR2 YSLEER. The length of the CDR3 is 17 residues. V was shortened by 0 bases and J by 0 bases, with 15 bases between the two germline ends. The CDR3 DNA is TGCGCCAGCAGCCAAGATAGTGGGGGGAGGAGCTCCTACGAGCAGTACTTC. Its translation is CASSQDSGGRSSYEQYF.

The chain has TRBV7-9 and TRBJ2-4; D may be TRBD1 or TRBD2 (6 bases each). CDR1 and CDR2 from the germline V gene are SEHNR and FQNEAQ (reference sequence). Trimming pared 1 base from V and 1 base from J, leaving 14 bases between. The CDR3 spans 17 residues. The CDR3 bases are TGTGCCAGCAGCTTAGAAGGGGGGCGACTCGCCAAAAACATTCAGTACTTC. Amino acids: CASSLEGGRLAKNIQYF.

This clonotype was counted a single time. The gene calls are TRBV19 and TRBJ2-1, with 9 bases identical to TRBD2. V lost 9 bases and J lost 6; bases outside the gene matches: 6. There are 13 residues in the CDR3. CDR1 is LNHDA, CDR2 SQIVND, per germline (reference sequence). The DNA of the CDR3 is TGTGCCAGCCTAGCGGGACCATTCAATGAGCAGTTCTTC. Residues: CASLAGPFNEQFF.

The CDR3 loop is CASSSRLGTQYF. Here the CDR3 DNA reads TGTGCCAGCAGCTCTCGACTAGGCACGCAGTATTTT. This chain links TRBV9 with TRBJ2-3; possibly TRBD2 for D (6 bases). From germline, CDR1 is SGDLS and CDR2 YYNGEE. The CDR3 length is 12 residues. With 4 bases removed from V and 9 bases from J, the gap between germline ends came to 12 bases.

The chain employs TRBV28 and TRBJ2-1, with D maybe TRBD2 (6 bases). Trimming removed 7 bases from V and 0 bases from J, with 10 bases in between. The CDR3 extends over 14 amino acids. Per germline, CDR1 MDHEN and CDR2 SYDVKM. The CDR3 coding sequence is TGTGCCAGCACGGGAGAGAGCTCCTACAATGAGCAGTTCTTC. This gives the protein CASTGESSYNEQFF.

This clonotype appeared a single time. The J gene is TRBJ2-2, the V gene TRBV7-2; TRBD1 aligns across 7 bases. CDR1 is SGHTA, CDR2 FQGNSA, per germline. With V trimmed by 1 base and J by 2 bases, 7 bases remained unmatched. This CDR3 is built from 17 residues. CDR3 loop: CASSLEGTVKNTGELFF. The CDR3 coding sequence is TGTGCCAGCAGCTTAGAGGGGACAGTCAAAAACACCGGGGAGCTGTTTTTT.

The chain combines TRBV6-1 with TRBJ2-7, with 8 positions matching TRBD2. The CDR3 has 16 residues. Per the germline V gene, CDR1 is MNHNS and CDR2 is SASEGT. Germline trimming cut 0 bases from V and 5 bases from J; bases unmatched to any gene: 9. The CDR3 protein is CASSEAPGLVLHEQYF. The CDR3 bases are TGTGCCAGCAGTGAAGCTCCGGGACTAGTTCTGCACGAGCAGTACTTC.

The chain is built from TRBV5-4 and TRBJ2-2; TRBD2 agrees at 8 bases. Germline trimming cut 4 bases from V and 2 bases from J; bases unmatched to any gene: 4. From germline, CDR1 is SGHNT and CDR2 YYREEE (reference sequence). CDR3 size: 15 residues. CDR3 loop: CASSPSGLNTGELFF. CDR3 sequence (DNA): TGTGCCAGCAGCCCTAGCGGGTTAAACACCGGGGAGCTGTTTTTT.